This TCR beta chain was recorded in a study of blood T cell repertoires in COVID-19. Germline CDR1 is SGDLS and CDR2 is YYNGEE. The CDR3 contains 14 residues. V gave up 2 bases and J gave up 8 bases; unmatched junction bases: 7. This clone was counted between two and nine times. Per the study methods: The assay estimated nucleated cells by amplifying reference gene primers. TCRdb's table, derived via immunoSEQ multiplex PCR, lists solely in-frame clones and lacks some. D and trimming were read from the DNA, whereas the V and J calls and clone size are those reported in that table. The sample contains roughly 70,000 clones, over 70% of which appear only once.

Material for sequencing was peripheral blood. The receptor was derived from a man between 45 and 60 years old with active COVID-19. V gene TRBV9 combines with J gene TRBJ2-1, with 7 positions matching TRBD2. This CDR3 is CASSVRSGTYEQFF. In DNA form, the CDR3 reads TGTGCCAGCAGCGTGCGAAGCGGGACGTATGAGCAGTTCTTC.